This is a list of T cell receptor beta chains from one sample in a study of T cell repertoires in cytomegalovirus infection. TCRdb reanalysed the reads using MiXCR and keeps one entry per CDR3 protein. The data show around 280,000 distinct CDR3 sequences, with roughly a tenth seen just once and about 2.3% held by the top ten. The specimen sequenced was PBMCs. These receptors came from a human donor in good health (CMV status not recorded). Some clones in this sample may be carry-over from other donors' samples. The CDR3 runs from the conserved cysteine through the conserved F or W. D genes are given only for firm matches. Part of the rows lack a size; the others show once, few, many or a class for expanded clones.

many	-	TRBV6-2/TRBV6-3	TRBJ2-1	CASSLRDYNEQFF	TGTGCCAGCAGTTTGAGGGACTACAATGAGCAGTTCTTC
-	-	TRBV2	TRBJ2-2	CASRPDRSNTGELFF	TGTGCCAGCAGACCTGACAGGAGCAACACCGGGGAGCTGTTTTTT
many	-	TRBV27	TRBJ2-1	CASSLSRGEQFF	TGTGCCAGCAGTTTATCCCGGGGGGAGCAGTTCTTC
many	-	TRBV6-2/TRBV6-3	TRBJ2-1	CASSSLIEQFF	TGTGCCAGCAGCTCCCTGATTGAGCAGTTCTTC
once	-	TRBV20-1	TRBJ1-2	CSARDDRGDYGYTF	TGCAGTGCTAGAGATGATCGGGGGGACTATGGCTACACCTTC
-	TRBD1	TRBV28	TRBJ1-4	CASTSDRVIEKLFF	TGTGCCAGCACCTCGGACAGGGTGATTGAAAAACTGTTTTTT
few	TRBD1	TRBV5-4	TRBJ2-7	CASSPGQGRYSYEQYF	TGTGCCAGCAGCCCGGGACAGGGGAGATATAGCTACGAGCAGTACTTC
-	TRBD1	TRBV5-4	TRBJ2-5	CASSAGQGRGQETQYF	TGTGCCAGCAGCGCCGGACAGGGAAGAGGGCAAGAGACCCAGTACTTC
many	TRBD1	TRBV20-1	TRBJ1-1	CSARTGRTGGMAEAFF	TGCAGTGCTAGAACCGGAAGAACAGGGGGGATGGCTGAAGCTTTCTTT
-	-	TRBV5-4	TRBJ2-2	CASSTDGNTGELFF	TGTGCCAGCAGCACGGACGGGAACACCGGGGAGCTGTTTTTT
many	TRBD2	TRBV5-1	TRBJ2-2	CASSPSALADNTGELFF	TGCGCCAGCAGCCCTTCAGCACTAGCGGATAACACCGGGGAGCTGTTTTTT
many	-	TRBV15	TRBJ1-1	CATSSVSSEAFF	TGTGCCACCAGCAGTGTCAGCTCTGAAGCTTTCTTT
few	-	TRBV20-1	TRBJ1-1	CSASGGPSATEAFF	TGCAGTGCTAGTGGGGGCCCTAGTGCGACTGAAGCTTTCTTT
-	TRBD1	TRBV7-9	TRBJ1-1	CASSTTGFTEAFF	TGTGCCAGCAGCACGACAGGGTTCACTGAAGCTTTCTTT
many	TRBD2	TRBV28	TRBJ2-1	CASNGSPTSGGGGSYNEQFF	TGTGCCAGCAATGGATCACCGACTAGCGGGGGGGGAGGCTCCTACAATGAGCAGTTCTTC
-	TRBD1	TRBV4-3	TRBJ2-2	CASSPDRGNGELFF	TGCGCCAGCAGCCCGGACAGGGGCAACGGGGAGCTGTTTTTT
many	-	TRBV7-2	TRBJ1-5	CASSLDPVGPNQPQHF	TGTGCCAGCAGCTTAGACCCGGTGGGACCAAATCAGCCCCAGCATTTT
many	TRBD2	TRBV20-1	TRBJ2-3	CSAPAGHRTDTQYF	TGCAGTGCGCCAGCGGGGCATCGCACAGATACGCAGTATTTT
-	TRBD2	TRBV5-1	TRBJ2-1	CASSPGLAGNNFYNEQFF	TGCGCCAGCAGCCCGGGACTAGCGGGGAACAACTTCTACAATGAGCAGTTCTTC
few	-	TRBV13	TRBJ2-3	CASGMGRAPDTQYF	TGTGCCAGTGGGATGGGCAGGGCGCCAGATACGCAGTATTTT
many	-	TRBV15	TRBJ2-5	CATSRDGQIQETQYF	TGTGCCACCAGCAGAGATGGGCAGATCCAAGAGACCCAGTACTTC
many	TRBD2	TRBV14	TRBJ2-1	CASSPLGLAGALYNEQFF	TGTGCCAGCAGCCCTCTTGGACTAGCGGGGGCCCTCTACAATGAGCAGTTCTTC
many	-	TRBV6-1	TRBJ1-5	CASSEVAGDQPQHF	TGTGCCAGCAGTGAAGTGGCAGGGGATCAGCCCCAGCATTTT
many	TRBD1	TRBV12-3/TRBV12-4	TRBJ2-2	CASSLATTGVNTGELFF	TGTGCCAGCAGCTTAGCCACGACAGGGGTGAACACCGGGGAGCTGTTTTTT
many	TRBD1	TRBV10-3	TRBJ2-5	CAIRKTGGEETQYF	TGTGCCATCAGAAAGACAGGGGGTGAGGAGACCCAGTACTTC
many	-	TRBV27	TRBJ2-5	CASSLFGDRETQYF	TGTGCCAGCAGTCTCTTTGGGGATCGGGAGACCCAGTACTTC
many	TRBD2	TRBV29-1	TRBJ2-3	CSVGGGTSGTDTQYF	TGCAGCGTCGGAGGGGGGACTAGCGGGACAGATACGCAGTATTTT
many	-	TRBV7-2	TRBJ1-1	CASSPYKNTEAFF	TGTGCCAGCAGCCCATACAAGAACACTGAAGCTTTCTTT
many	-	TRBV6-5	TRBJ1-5	CASSSTRGGNQPQHF	TGTGCCAGCAGTTCCACCCGGGGGGGCAATCAGCCCCAGCATTTT
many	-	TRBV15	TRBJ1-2	CATSRDIAGESGYTF	TGTGCCACCAGCAGAGATATAGCAGGGGAGTCTGGCTACACCTTC
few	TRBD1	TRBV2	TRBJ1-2	CASSVDRDSYGYTF	TGTGCCAGCAGTGTGGACAGGGACAGCTATGGCTACACCTTC
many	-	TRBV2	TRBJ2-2	CASSDLDSTGELFF	TGTGCCAGCAGTGACCTGGACAGCACCGGGGAGCTGTTTTTT
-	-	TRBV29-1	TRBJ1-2	CSVELDTNGYTF	TGCAGCGTTGAACTTGACACGAATGGCTACACCTTC
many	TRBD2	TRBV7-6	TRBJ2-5	CASSLQRGVETQYF	TGTGCCAGCAGCTTACAGCGGGGGGTAGAGACCCAGTACTTC